One and the same sample provided the 3 T cell receptor beta chains below, sequenced in a study of T cell responses to AZD1222 COVID-19 vaccine. Assay: immunoSEQ multiplex PCR; the TCRdb copy retains only in-frame clones and omits some. Of 150,000 to 200,000 clones listed, about 89% are singletons. The sequencing here drew on peripheral blood, taken on day 0 of MenACWY control vaccination. The receptors were sampled from an adult in good health.

The table lists this clone with a count of one. The chain couples TRBV19 to TRBJ1-4; D uncertain. The CDR3 is 13 amino acids. Trimming cost V 5 bases and J 5 bases, with 9 bases left between them. Germline values: CDR1 LNHDA, CDR2 SQIVND (reference sequence). The CDR3 DNA sequence: TGTGCCAGTAGTTGGGAACTCAATGAAAAACTGTTTTTT. It codes for CASSWELNEKLFF.

This sequence joins TRBV7-2 and TRBJ2-1, with D uncertain. The V gene's germline CDR1 is SGHTA and CDR2 FQGNSA. V was pared by 5 bases and J by 5 bases, with 10 bases between. The CDR3 length is 13 residues. CDR3 sequence reads: CASSLGPNNEQFF. CDR3 coding DNA: TGTGCCAGCAGCCTCGGCCCTAACAATGAGCAGTTCTTC.

The chain couples TRBV6-1 to TRBJ1-6; the match to TRBD1 covers 10 bases. Germline loops: CDR1 MNHNS, CDR2 SASEGT. The junction had 5 bases not matched to a gene; V was cut back by 2 bases and J by 7 bases. The CDR3 length is 16 residues. The CDR3 is CASSEFKGQGNSPLHF. The CDR3 nucleotides are TGTGCCAGCAGTGAATTCAAGGGACAGGGGAATTCACCCCTCCACTTT.